This T cell receptor (beta chain) was documented in a study of T cells in Graves' hyperthyroidism and ophthalmopathy (dated by TCRdb to between 2018 and 2021). Some background on the complete study: Peripheral blood samples were taken at the time of initial diagnosis, prior to any treatment. Following sampling, methimazole starting at 30 mg daily was given to hyperthyroidism patients, and high-dose intravenous methylprednisolone was given to ophthalmopathy patients. The paper describes TCR Vbeta CDR3 sequencing of some 130 peripheral blood samples, made up of about 41 ophthalmopathy patients, around 78 hyperthyroidism patients and roughly 17 progressor patients. Prospective prediction of ophthalmopathy was tested in an independent validation cohort of fewer than 20 hyperthyroidism patients and roughly 16 patients who later progressed to ophthalmopathy. The 100 or so discovery patients were divided at random into training and test sets in a 7:3 ratio. In six Graves' hyperthyroidism patients, the study also compared T-cell repertoires from thyroid tissue with T-cell repertoires from blood. TCR V-J signatures able to tell the groups apart were searched for in a discovery cohort of about a hundred patients, of whom roughly 42 had Graves' ophthalmopathy and 55 to 65 had stable Graves' hyperthyroidism.

The TCR beta CDR3 regions were amplified from the RNA transcripts. For the first round of RT-PCR on the TCR CDR3, the HTBI primer set was used together with the Qiagen OneStep RT-PCR kit. The libraries were constructed in a second round of multiplex PCR and then size-selected and purified. Libraries were sequenced paired-end with 100 bp reads on an Illumina HiSeq2000. From the authors' description of their analysis: SOAPnuke was used to process the raw data, with reads discarded if the reads contained adapters or uncalled bases, had a mean Phred below 15, or lacked an exact constant-primer or identifier match. COPE v1.2.5 was used to merge the high-quality paired reads, and each unique nucleotide sequence was defined as a clonotype. Clonotypes were aligned to IMGT TRBV, TRBD and TRBJ reference segments using MiTCR v1.1. Only V-J combinations with frequency above 0.0001, covering approximately 99% of repertoires, were analysed. The TCS score was defined as the ratio of F50 (clonal expansion) to E x V (chaos), calculated using BLOSUM62-based TCRdist between CDR3 peptides within each V-J. Welch's t-statistics and random forest reduced roughly 540 V-J features to roughly 13, which were used in a naive Bayes classifier (R e1071). TCRdb redid the processing of the public reads, applying fastp at Q25 and MiXCR, and retained in-frame beta chains. A single entry per CDR3 protein holds the most common genes and DNA from its merged rows. The V and J calls shown here were made by TCRdb, not taken from the authors' results. Here the sample has 540,000 or so distinct CDR3 sequences; around a sixth occur a single time. The leading ten clones occupy about 7% of the sample.

The CDR3 has 16 amino acids, counting the end cysteine and phenylalanine. The only DNA kept is the CDR3, 48 bases in frame from the first base. Compared with germline, V lacks 6 bases and J lacks 6 bases; bases without a gene match: 17. The CDR1 and CDR2 encoded by the germline V gene (reference sequence) are MNHEY and SMNVEV. General study outcomes and caveats: A model built on a 13 V-J signature distinguished ophthalmopathy from stable hyperthyroidism, reaching 85% to 90% sensitivity and 81.08% specificity in cross-validation and 80%/75% in testing. Sample size was not statistically predetermined, and investigators were not blinded to group allocation. Most expanded thyroid clonotypes (frequency above 0.001) were also detected in blood, suggesting blood repertoires may reflect thyroid immune responses. In validation, progression to ophthalmopathy was predicted by the model with roughly 71% sensitivity and roughly 76% specificity, a median of about 6.8 months before onset.

In its sample, this clonotype was seen many times. The antigen it binds to is not known. Base qualities are not recorded, but no much larger clone differs from it by a single base. Stable Graves' hyperthyroidism was defined as the absence of progression to ophthalmopathy over 18 months of follow-up. Hyperthyroidism patients were aged 18 to 65 years and newly diagnosed, with disease duration of less than 2 months. Exclusion was applied to patients with uncontrolled infections, other autoimmune diseases, pregnancy or lactation. Clinical symptoms, serum thyroxine and TRAb, thyroid ultrasound, and orbital computed tomography formed the basis for the diagnoses. PBMCs were separated from 8 to 10 ml of fresh peripheral blood using Ficoll-Paque density gradient centrifugation. Total RNA was extracted with Trizol reagent, and quality was checked on an Agilent 2100 Bioanalyzer.

The sample taken for sequencing was blood. Recombination linked TRBV27 to TRBJ2-7; 7 junctional bases match TRBD2. The clonotype originates from a woman in her twenties or thirties with Graves' hyperthyroidism. The CDR3 reads as follows: CASSPAGGSPLFEQYF. In nucleotides, the sequence is TGTGCCAGCAGCCCGGCGGGCGGGAGTCCCCTTTTCGAGCAGTACTTC.